This TCR beta chain was identified in a study of T cells in localized non-small cell lung cancer. General study results and limits: T cell clonality was highest in uninvolved adjacent lung, above tumor. A median of 57 of the top 100 tumor clones appeared in adjacent lung, which was paired and uninvolved.

This clone was found a few times. Its antigen is undetermined. This CDR3 is built from 15 residues. CDR1 and CDR2 (germline): SGHRS, YFSETQ. V lost 5 bases to trimming and J lost 2 bases, with 13 bases between them. Profiled with immunoSEQ multiplex PCR; TCRdb holds only in-frame clones, not every one. This sample has about 34,000 clones, with about 88% found just once. The TCR sequence derives from a woman between 35 and 70 years old with stage I lung adenocarcinoma. Sequenced material: peripheral blood, taken before any cancer treatment. The V call is TRBV5-1, the J call TRBJ2-2; a weak D match, TRBD1 (6 bases). CDR3 nucleotides: TGCGCCAGCAGGTCCGGGACACTCAACACCGGGGAGCTGTTTTTT. It translates to CASRSGTLNTGELFF.